What follows is one TCR beta chain and its context. There is no known antigen for this receptor. Base qualities are not at hand, and no much larger clone is one base apart. The data originate from a study of OX40 agonist ivuxolimab in advanced cancers. The study in broad terms: Ivuxolimab was a fully human IgG2 agonistic monoclonal antibody targeting the costimulatory receptor OX40 (CD134). Intravenous ivuxolimab was administered to patients every 2 weeks at six dose levels: 0.01, 0.1, 0.3, 1.5, 3 and 10 mg/kg. Among the approximately 54 dose-escalation patients, around 19 had hepatocellular carcinoma, approximately 15 melanoma, 9 renal cell carcinoma and 9 head and neck cancer. The dose-escalation cohort was around 83% male with a mean age of about 65 years, ranging from roughly 23 to 79. Prior anti-PD-1, anti-PD-L1 or anti-CTLA-4 therapy was permitted, and checkpoint inhibitors had been received by roughly 42% of dose-escalation patients. Partial responses occurred in three dose-escalation patients: two with cutaneous melanoma and one with hepatocellular carcinoma. The purpose of peripheral TCRbeta sequencing was to test whether ivuxolimab changed TCR sequence diversity and led to clonal T-cell expansion. The paper reports the monotherapy dose-escalation portion (N of about 54 patients) of the phase I ivuxolimab trial.

Patients with autoimmune disease history or receiving systemic immunosuppression were excluded from the trial. Peripheral blood for TCR sequencing was drawn from every dose cohort at baseline, at cycle 4 day 1 and at cycle 7 day 1. The samples were taken from a phase I, first-in-human, multicenter, open-label dose-escalation trial of ivuxolimab. Adults with locally advanced or metastatic head and neck squamous cell, hepatocellular, melanoma or renal cell carcinoma were enrolled in the trial. Before TCR sequencing, CD4+ and CD8+ T cells were separately sorted from peripheral blood. What the study reported, not specific to this receptor: On average, CD8+ T cells showed more expanded clones than CD4+ T cells after ivuxolimab. Low levels of normalized T-cell clonal expansion were also seen in some patients who did not respond. In the 0.1-3.0 mg/kg groups, partial responders were among the patients with the lowest normalized peripheral clonal expansion, particularly in CD8+ T cells. The antigen specificity of the peripheral T cells that underwent clonal expansion was not determined. At doses from 0.1 to 3.0 mg/kg, clonal expansion was seen in both CD4+ and CD8+ blood T cells between baseline and week 6.

For sequencing of the TCRbeta CDR3 region, genomic DNA was extracted from the sorted cells. The immunoSEQ Assay was used for sequencing of TCRbeta CDR3 regions. Drawn from immuneACCESS, this table holds only the in-frame rearrangements with V and J called that TCRdb kept. Clones are partly lost; checked studies trace under half to an unresolved V gene and leave the rest unexplained. A total of roughly 92,000 clones appear in this sample, roughly nine tenths of them only once. 3% to 4% of the sample is in the top ten clones. Based on the germline V gene, the CDR1 and CDR2 sequences are SGHAT and FQNNGV. V has 5 bases trimmed and J has 4 bases trimmed; junction bases matching no gene number 7. Spanning cysteine to phenylalanine, the CDR3 consists of 14 amino acids. Just the 42-base CDR3 DNA is kept, in frame starting at base 1.

The chain employs TRBV11-2 and TRBJ2-7, with 8 junctional bases fitting TRBD1. This material consisted of CD4+ or CD8+ T cells sorted from blood, taken in a trial of the OX40 agonist ivuxolimab. This clonotype was obtained from an adult with an advanced solid tumor such as melanoma, head and neck, liver or kidney cancer. This receptor has the CDR3 CASSIWTGRYEQYF. The nucleotide sequence reads as follows: TGTGCCAGCAGCATTTGGACAGGGAGGTACGAGCAGTACTTC.